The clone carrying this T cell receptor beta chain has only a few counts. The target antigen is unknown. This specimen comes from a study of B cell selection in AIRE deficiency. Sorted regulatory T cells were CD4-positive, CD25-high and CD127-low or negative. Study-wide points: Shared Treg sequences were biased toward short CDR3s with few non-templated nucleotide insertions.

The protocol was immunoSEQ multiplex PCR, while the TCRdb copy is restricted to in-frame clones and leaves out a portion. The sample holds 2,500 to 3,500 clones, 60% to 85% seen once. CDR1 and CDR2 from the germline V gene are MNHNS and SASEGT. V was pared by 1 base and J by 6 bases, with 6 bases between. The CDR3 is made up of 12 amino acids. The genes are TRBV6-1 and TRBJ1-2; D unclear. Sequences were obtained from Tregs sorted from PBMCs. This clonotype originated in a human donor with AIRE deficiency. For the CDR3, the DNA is TGTGCCAGCAGTGAAGTTGCCGATGGCTACACCTTC. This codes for CASSEVADGYTF.